The clone carrying this T cell receptor (beta chain) showed up just a few times. Its target is unknown. This CDR3 is 15 amino acids long. Germline CDR1 reads SGHVS; CDR2 reads FQNEAQ. Trimming took off 4 bases at V and 0 bases at J, with 13 bases between the two ends. These data are taken from a study of T-cell memory formation after mild COVID-19. TCRdb reprocessed the 5' RACE reads with MiXCR, giving one entry per CDR3 protein. Among about 600,000 distinct CDR3 sequences listed, less than 25% were seen once. Study-level results: The pre-infection memory compartment contained some responding clones, suggesting cross-reactive memory joined. For contracting clones, CD4+ ones sat mainly in CM and EM, CD8+ in EMRA.

Source material: PBMCs or a T cell subset sorted from them (not recorded which). The sequence came from an adult woman who had mild COVID-19 (a few samples of this study predate the infection). Cell type and time point are not known. The chain uses TRBV7-8 and TRBJ2-7; the D gene is possibly TRBD1 (5 bases). Here the CDR3 DNA reads TGTGCCAGCAGCTCCAGGGAACGAGACTCCTACGAGCAGTACTTC. It is translated as CASSSRERDSYEQYF. The variable domain in full, completed from reference TRBV7-8 and TRBJ2-7, reads GAGVSQSPRYKVAKRGQDVALRCDPISGHVSLFWYQQALGQGPEFLTYFQNEAQLDKSGLPSDRFFAERPEGSVSTLKIQRTQQEDSAVYLCASSSRERDSYEQYFGPGTRLTVT.